This T cell receptor (beta chain) was sequenced in a study of T cells in Graves' hyperthyroidism and ophthalmopathy. Study-level findings and limits: A model using 13 V-J features told ophthalmopathy apart from stable hyperthyroidism.

Uncontrolled infection, other autoimmune disease, pregnancy or lactation barred patients from enrollment. This clonotype was recorded a few times. No antigen is known for it. The TCR beta CDR3 regions underwent amplification using RNA transcripts as the source. HTBI primers were the set used in a first-round RT-PCR of the TCR CDR3. TCRdb passed the multiplex PCR reads through MiXCR, listing each CDR3 protein once. The data show a few hundred thousand distinct CDR3 sequences, roughly 14% seen once. The clonotype originates from a woman between 18 and 30 years old with Graves' hyperthyroidism. The specimen sequenced was blood.

CDR3 nucleotide sequence: TGTGCCAGCAGCTCCGGGGGGGGGTGGCAGGACCCCAAAAACATTCAGTACTTC. Translation: CASSSGGGWQDPKNIQYF. The chain links TRBV9 to TRBJ2-4; 8 positions match TRBD2. This CDR3 has 18 residues. V lost 4 bases, J lost 2 bases, and 14 bases stayed unmatched. Per germline, CDR1 SGDLS and CDR2 YYNGEE.